In this sample, the clone carrying this T cell receptor beta chain turned up many times. The antigen remains unidentified. This entry belongs to a study of T cells in Graves' hyperthyroidism and ophthalmopathy. Study in general: Once the initial diagnosis was made, peripheral blood was obtained before any treatment. General study findings and limits: In the blood, most expanded thyroid clonotypes above 0.001 appeared as well.

The CDR3 is 13 residues long. With V trimmed by 6 bases and J by 8 bases, 9 bases remained unmatched. Clinical Activity Scores of at least 3, NOSPECS grades of at least 4 and durations under 3 months characterized ophthalmopathy patients. From less than 13 ml of fresh peripheral blood, PBMCs were isolated. Using RNA transcripts as the source, TCR beta CDR3 regions were amplified. During a first-round RT-PCR of the TCR CDR3, the HTBI primer set was used. Each CDR3 protein is one row after TCRdb ran MiXCR on the multiplex PCR reads. This sample has about 520,000 distinct CDR3 sequences; approximately 24% occur once, and the top ten carry roughly 10%.

The sequence was collected from a woman in her twenties or thirties with Graves' ophthalmopathy. The rearrangement links TRBV12-3 or TRBV12-4 to TRBJ1-2; 7 bases are shared with TRBD1. Sequences were obtained from blood. As DNA, the CDR3 is TGTGCCAGCAGGACAAGGGACAGCGGGGGCTACACCTTC. Its translation: CASRTRDSGGYTF.